Listed below are T cell receptor beta chains from one sample, sequenced in a study of T cell responses to AZD1222 COVID-19 vaccine. Measured with immunoSEQ multiplex PCR; TCRdb has only the in-frame clones, and not every one. The sample carries about 110,000 clones, around 90% recorded once. The sample was peripheral blood, taken on day 0 of AZD1222 vaccination. These receptors were obtained from an adult in good health. Both conserved end residues are part of each CDR3.

TRBJ2-1 | TRBV6-5 | CASSSRVGTHNEQFF
TRBJ1-1 | TRBV4-1 | CASSQGADETGPTEAFF
TRBJ1-6 | TRBV6-2/TRBV6-3 | CASSYLGTTNSPLHF
TRBJ1-3 | TRBV7-9 | CASSNLEGSGNTIYF
TRBJ1-6 | TRBV3-1/TRBV3-2 | CASSQGAALHF
TRBJ2-1 | TRBV7-3 | CASSSEPQGGNEQFF
TRBJ1-4 | TRBV28 | CASSLQGGGEKLFF
TRBJ1-3 | TRBV18 | CASSPGTAGNTIYF
TRBJ2-1 | TRBV9 | CASSESGRSNEQFF
TRBJ2-1 | TRBV5-1 | CASTSSGNYNEQFF
TRBJ2-3 | TRBV4-2 | CASSPPGYVSSADTQYF
TRBJ2-3 | TRBV7-9 | CASSSVLTVDTQYF
TRBJ1-5 | TRBV30 | CAWSAGVGNQPQHF
TRBJ2-3 | TRBV14 | CASSQDGPWAGTDTQYF
TRBJ1-1 | TRBV27 | CASSLWAGGTEAFF
TRBJ1-2 | TRBV3-1/TRBV3-2 | CASSLGLPGWGTVYYGYTF
TRBJ1-4 | TRBV30 | CAWRDIQGMGEKLFF
TRBJ1-1 | TRBV6-4 | CASSPNLNTEAFF
TRBJ1-1 | TRBV5-1 | CASSSFGDTEAFF
TRBJ1-2 | TRBV28 | CASSLNGGIGGYTF
TRBJ2-5 | TRBV4-3 | CASSQEGETTQYF
TRBJ2-7 | TRBV7-2 | CASSFSSREQYF
TRBJ2-3 | TRBV5-4 | CASSPGTSGRALDTQYF
TRBJ1-2 | TRBV19 | CASSIGDRRGGYTF
TRBJ2-7 | TRBV5-1 | CASSEYYEQYF
TRBJ2-7 | TRBV3-1/TRBV3-2 | CASSQDAGGQRAEQYF
TRBJ2-3 | TRBV7-9 | CASSLRTGAGTDTQYF
TRBJ1-1 | TRBV19 | CASSWEGLAPNTEAFF
TRBJ2-7 | TRBV7-3 | CASSLDQGGSYEQYF
TRBJ2-6 | TRBV4-2 | CASSQDGDSGANVLTF
TRBJ1-1 | TRBV15 | CATSSQGWTEAFF
TRBJ2-7 | TRBV7-9 | CASSLRGTDLEQYF
TRBJ2-3 | TRBV4-2 | CASSPGRGTTSGSADTQYF
TRBJ2-2 | TRBV19 | CASQGLAGVNTGELFF
TRBJ2-7 | TRBV28 | CASSSSAGGLREQYF
TRBJ1-5 | TRBV10-1 | CASSGTRWSNQPQHF
TRBJ2-7 | TRBV28 | CASSSAGTVPYEQYF
TRBJ2-1 | TRBV7-3 | CASSLEPGLAGGPSYEQFF
TRBJ2-2 | TRBV30 | CAWSVSGRKTGELFF
TRBJ1-5 | TRBV30 | CAWSGDQPQHF
TRBJ2-1 | TRBV7-6 | CASSLVWSGTSGTNNEQFF
TRBJ1-2 | TRBV28 | CASSQPGQSPNYGYTF
TRBJ1-1 | TRBV30 | CAWSMKGASRSEAFF
TRBJ2-1 | TRBV19 | CASSFRDTYNEQFF
TRBJ1-4 | TRBV11-3 | CASSLGQGGGNEKLFF
TRBJ1-5 | TRBV6-2/TRBV6-3 | CASSPPGHRSNQPQHF
TRBJ1-1 | TRBV5-4 | CASSLLTDTEAFF
TRBJ1-2 | TRBV5-8 | CASSLIGRAPYGYTF
TRBJ2-4 | TRBV7-3 | CASSSDGTAKNIQYF
TRBJ1-1 | TRBV12-3/TRBV12-4 | CASSPDSNTEAFF
TRBJ1-4 | TRBV28 | CASSLVSTPGHEKLFF
TRBJ1-5 | TRBV7-2 | CASSLVPGGLNQPQHF
TRBJ2-3 | TRBV27 | CASSFKQARTDTQYF
TRBJ2-2 | TRBV28 | CASTTTGANTGELFF
TRBJ2-2 | TRBV7-2 | CASSPASGIKGTGELFF
TRBJ2-1 | TRBV7-9 | CASSPMETGQFF
TRBJ1-1 | TRBV7-2 | CASSVDRVQAFF
TRBJ2-1 | TRBV28 | CASSFEASGKDEQFF
TRBJ1-6 | TRBV28 | CASSLRQGINSPLHF